The rows below give T cell receptor beta chains drawn from one sample of a study of shared clonotypes between healthy human individuals. Profiled with immunoSEQ multiplex PCR; TCRdb holds only in-frame clones, not every one. The repertoire holds nearly 2 million clones, with about 95% as singletons. Material for sequencing was naive CD8+ T cells sorted from blood. Receptors originate from a man between 18 and 35 years old in good health. The CDR3 runs from the conserved cysteine through the conserved F or W. A D gene is named only where the DNA matches it firmly. Only some rows state a clone size, as once, few, many or a class for expanded clones.

j_gene: TRBJ2-2; d_gene: .; abundance: .; v_gene: TRBV9; CDR3nt: TGTGCCAGCAGCGCTGGGACTTTTAACACCGGGGAGCTGTTTTTT; CDR3aa: CASSAGTFNTGELFF
j_gene: TRBJ2-3; d_gene: TRBD2; abundance: .; v_gene: TRBV5-4; CDR3nt: TGTGCCAGCAGCTTGGAAGGGACTAGCGGGAGCAGTACGCAGTATTTT; CDR3aa: CASSLEGTSGSSTQYF
j_gene: TRBJ1-6; d_gene: .; abundance: .; v_gene: TRBV4-1; CDR3nt: TGCGCCAGCAGCCAAGACCCCGGGTCACCCCTCCACTTT; CDR3aa: CASSQDPGSPLHF
j_gene: TRBJ2-2; d_gene: TRBD1; abundance: .; v_gene: TRBV19; CDR3nt: TGTGCCAGTAGTATTGGACAGGGGATCATCGGGGAGCTGTTTTTT; CDR3aa: CASSIGQGIIGELFF
j_gene: TRBJ2-6; d_gene: TRBD2; abundance: .; v_gene: TRBV11-2; CDR3nt: TGTGCCAGCAGCTTAGGAGCGGGATCCGGGGCCAACGTCCTGACTTTC; CDR3aa: CASSLGAGSGANVLTF
j_gene: TRBJ1-2; d_gene: .; abundance: .; v_gene: TRBV21-1; CDR3nt: TGTGCCAGCAGCCCCCGGGACAGGGGAAGAACCTTC; CDR3aa: CASSPRDRGRTF
j_gene: TRBJ2-7; d_gene: .; abundance: .; v_gene: TRBV19; CDR3nt: TGTGCCAGTAGTATGAAGCTAACCTACGAGCAGTACTTC; CDR3aa: CASSMKLTYEQYF
j_gene: TRBJ2-7; d_gene: TRBD2; abundance: .; v_gene: TRBV19; CDR3nt: TGTGCCAGTAGTACCGAGCCTAGCGGGAGTGCCTACGAGCAGTACTTC; CDR3aa: CASSTEPSGSAYEQYF
j_gene: TRBJ2-7; d_gene: TRBD1; abundance: .; v_gene: TRBV5-1; CDR3nt: TGCGCCAGCAGCTTATGGACAGGGTACGAGCAGTACTTC; CDR3aa: CASSLWTGYEQYF
j_gene: TRBJ1-4; d_gene: TRBD1; abundance: .; v_gene: TRBV4-1; CDR3nt: TGCGCCAGCATGGAGGGGACAGGGGGTCGAGAAAAACTGTTTTTT; CDR3aa: CASMEGTGGREKLFF
j_gene: TRBJ2-3; d_gene: TRBD1; abundance: .; v_gene: TRBV5-1; CDR3nt: TGCGCCAGCAGGGAACAGGGGCCCACAGATACGCAGTATTTT; CDR3aa: CASREQGPTDTQYF
j_gene: TRBJ1-1; d_gene: TRBD1; abundance: .; v_gene: TRBV25-1; CDR3nt: TGTGCCAGCAGTAACCAACCAGGGGGCTACACTGAAGCTTTCTTT; CDR3aa: CASSNQPGGYTEAFF
j_gene: TRBJ2-4; d_gene: .; abundance: .; v_gene: TRBV19; CDR3nt: TGTGCCAGTAGTATAGACAGGGAGGACATTCAGTACTTC; CDR3aa: CASSIDREDIQYF
j_gene: TRBJ2-1; d_gene: .; abundance: .; v_gene: TRBV6-6; CDR3nt: TGTGCCAGCAGTTATGTGCGGGAAGGGTATGGTGAGCAGTTCTTC; CDR3aa: CASSYVREGYGEQFF
j_gene: TRBJ2-1; d_gene: .; abundance: few; v_gene: TRBV4-3; CDR3nt: TGCGCCAGCAGCCAAGATAACAAATGGAATGAGCAGTTCTTC; CDR3aa: CASSQDNKWNEQFF
j_gene: TRBJ2-7; d_gene: .; abundance: once; v_gene: TRBV13; CDR3nt: TGTGCCAGCAGCCCGGCGCAGGGCTACGAGCAGTACTTC; CDR3aa: CASSPAQGYEQYF
j_gene: TRBJ1-1; d_gene: .; abundance: .; v_gene: TRBV5-1; CDR3nt: TGCGCCAGCAGCTTGAAAGGGGCGAGCACTGAAGCTTTCTTT; CDR3aa: CASSLKGASTEAFF
j_gene: TRBJ2-7; d_gene: .; abundance: .; v_gene: TRBV4-1; CDR3nt: TGCGCCAGCAGCAGCCAAACCGGCGGGGCAAGCTCCTACGAGCAGTACTTC; CDR3aa: CASSSQTGGASSYEQYF
j_gene: TRBJ2-2; d_gene: .; abundance: .; v_gene: TRBV6-6; CDR3nt: TGTGCCAGCAGTTACCAAGGGGCCGGGGAGCTGTTTTTT; CDR3aa: CASSYQGAGELFF
j_gene: TRBJ1-4; d_gene: .; abundance: .; v_gene: TRBV13; CDR3nt: TGTGCCAGCAGCTCTGAGGGTGCAACTAATGAAAAACTGTTTTTT; CDR3aa: CASSSEGATNEKLFF
j_gene: TRBJ1-1; d_gene: .; abundance: .; v_gene: TRBV19; CDR3nt: TGTGCCAGTAGTATAGGTCCAAACACTGAAGCTTTCTTT; CDR3aa: CASSIGPNTEAFF
j_gene: TRBJ2-3; d_gene: TRBD1; abundance: .; v_gene: TRBV6-1; CDR3nt: TGTGCCAGCAGTGAGCTGACAGGGTCTAGCACAGATACGCAGTATTTT; CDR3aa: CASSELTGSSTDTQYF
j_gene: TRBJ1-1; d_gene: .; abundance: once; v_gene: TRBV4-1; CDR3nt: TGCGCCAGCAGCTCCTGGCGGGCAGCCGACTATGAAGCTTTCTTT; CDR3aa: CASSSWRAADYEAFF
j_gene: TRBJ2-3; d_gene: .; abundance: .; v_gene: TRBV7-9; CDR3nt: TGTGCCAGCAGCCAAGGCGCAGATACGCAGTATTTT; CDR3aa: CASSQGADTQYF
j_gene: TRBJ1-6; d_gene: TRBD1; abundance: .; v_gene: TRBV13; CDR3nt: TGTGCCAGCAGCTCCGGGACAGGGGCTAGTTCACCCCTCCACTTT; CDR3aa: CASSSGTGASSPLHF
j_gene: TRBJ2-7; d_gene: .; abundance: .; v_gene: TRBV5-4; CDR3nt: TGTGCCAGCAGCTCATCCGGGACACGGGATGACGAGCAGTACTTC; CDR3aa: CASSSSGTRDDEQYF
j_gene: TRBJ2-1; d_gene: .; abundance: .; v_gene: TRBV27; CDR3nt: TGTGCCAGCAGTCCGACGACGTCAACGACGTCTTCCTACAATGAGCAGTTCTTC; CDR3aa: CASSPTTSTTSSYNEQFF
j_gene: TRBJ2-7; d_gene: TRBD1; abundance: .; v_gene: TRBV19; CDR3nt: TGTGCCAGTAGTTTAACGGGGACAGCGGATGAGCAGTACTTC; CDR3aa: CASSLTGTADEQYF
j_gene: TRBJ1-2; d_gene: .; abundance: .; v_gene: TRBV30; CDR3nt: TGTGCCTGGAGTACAGGGAACTATGGCTACACCTTC; CDR3aa: CAWSTGNYGYTF
j_gene: TRBJ2-1; d_gene: TRBD2; abundance: .; v_gene: TRBV7-9; CDR3nt: TGTGCCAGCAGCGGTCTAGCGGAGTACTACAATGAGCAGTTCTTC; CDR3aa: CASSGLAEYYNEQFF
j_gene: TRBJ2-7; d_gene: .; abundance: .; v_gene: TRBV25-1; CDR3nt: TGTGCCAGCAGTGATTTGGGGGGTACCTACGAGCAGTACTTC; CDR3aa: CASSDLGGTYEQYF
j_gene: TRBJ2-3; d_gene: .; abundance: once; v_gene: TRBV7-2; CDR3nt: TGTGCCAGCAGCTTAGGGGCAGTCAGCACAGATACGCAGTATTTT; CDR3aa: CASSLGAVSTDTQYF
j_gene: TRBJ2-3; d_gene: .; abundance: .; v_gene: TRBV9; CDR3nt: TGTGCCAGCAGCGTAGAGGACAGTGACACAGATACGCAGTATTTT; CDR3aa: CASSVEDSDTDTQYF
j_gene: TRBJ2-1; d_gene: .; abundance: once; v_gene: TRBV19; CDR3nt: TGTGCCAGTACTCTCAACCCCCGGGACCTCTTGAAATACAATGAGCAGTTCTTC; CDR3aa: CASTLNPRDLLKYNEQFF
j_gene: TRBJ1-5; d_gene: .; abundance: .; v_gene: TRBV7-6; CDR3nt: TGTGCCAGCACCCTTTTTAATCAGCCCCAGCATTTT; CDR3aa: CASTLFNQPQHF
j_gene: TRBJ2-1; d_gene: TRBD2; abundance: once; v_gene: TRBV7-8; CDR3nt: TGTGCCAGCAGCATCAGCGGGGGGAGCAACAATGAGCAGTTCTTC; CDR3aa: CASSISGGSNNEQFF
j_gene: TRBJ2-2; d_gene: .; abundance: .; v_gene: TRBV6-5; CDR3nt: TGTGCCAGCAGGGGCGGGGAGCTGTTTTTT; CDR3aa: CASRGGELFF
j_gene: TRBJ2-7; d_gene: TRBD2; abundance: .; v_gene: TRBV4-3; CDR3nt: TGCGCCAGCAGCCAAGTACTAGCGGGATCCAGCTCCTACGAGCAGTACTTC; CDR3aa: CASSQVLAGSSSYEQYF
j_gene: TRBJ2-1; d_gene: TRBD2; abundance: .; v_gene: TRBV9; CDR3nt: TGTGCCAGCAGCGCACCTAGCGGGGGGGCCGGTGAGCAGTTCTTC; CDR3aa: CASSAPSGGAGEQFF
j_gene: TRBJ1-2; d_gene: .; abundance: .; v_gene: TRBV4-1; CDR3nt: TGCGCCAGCAGCCAAGCCGATTGGGCAGGGATTATTGGCTACACCTTC; CDR3aa: CASSQADWAGIIGYTF
j_gene: TRBJ2-1; d_gene: TRBD1; abundance: .; v_gene: TRBV7-9; CDR3nt: TGTGCCAGCAGCTTAGGGGTATTGCAGGGGGCCAACTCCTACAATGAGCAGTTCTTC; CDR3aa: CASSLGVLQGANSYNEQFF
j_gene: TRBJ2-7; d_gene: .; abundance: .; v_gene: TRBV4-2; CDR3nt: TGTGCCAGCAGCCAAGACCCGCGCAGGCCAAGCTCCTACGAGCAGTACTTC; CDR3aa: CASSQDPRRPSSYEQYF
j_gene: TRBJ2-1; d_gene: .; abundance: .; v_gene: TRBV5-6; CDR3nt: TGTGCCAGCAGCTTGGGAGGTCGGCCCGACAATGAGCAGTTCTTC; CDR3aa: CASSLGGRPDNEQFF
j_gene: TRBJ2-5; d_gene: .; abundance: .; v_gene: TRBV28; CDR3nt: TGTGCCAGCAGTTTTGGGGTCCAAGAGACCCAGTACTTC; CDR3aa: CASSFGVQETQYF
j_gene: TRBJ2-2; d_gene: .; abundance: .; v_gene: TRBV5-1; CDR3nt: TGCGCCAGTTACGGGACTCACTACACCGGGGAGCTGTTTTTT; CDR3aa: CASYGTHYTGELFF
j_gene: TRBJ2-5; d_gene: .; abundance: .; v_gene: TRBV7-6; CDR3nt: TGTGCCAGCAGCTTAGCTCGGGGCTGGCAAGAGACCCAGTACTTC; CDR3aa: CASSLARGWQETQYF
j_gene: TRBJ2-2; d_gene: .; abundance: .; v_gene: TRBV27; CDR3nt: TGTGCCAGCAGTTTATCGAAGGGGGATAAGACCGGGGAGCTGTTTTTT; CDR3aa: CASSLSKGDKTGELFF
j_gene: TRBJ1-6; d_gene: TRBD1; abundance: .; v_gene: TRBV9; CDR3nt: TGTGCCAGCAGCGTAGCAGGGGGCGTTGATTCACCCCTCCACTTT; CDR3aa: CASSVAGGVDSPLHF
j_gene: TRBJ1-3; d_gene: .; abundance: once; v_gene: TRBV27; CDR3nt: TGTGCCAGCAGTTTATCGCCAGGCTCTGGAAACACCATATATTTT; CDR3aa: CASSLSPGSGNTIYF
j_gene: TRBJ2-3; d_gene: TRBD2; abundance: .; v_gene: TRBV7-9; CDR3nt: TGTGCCAGCAGGCCGGTCGGCGGGAGGGCGACAGATACGCAGTATTTT; CDR3aa: CASRPVGGRATDTQYF
j_gene: TRBJ2-7; d_gene: .; abundance: .; v_gene: TRBV19; CDR3nt: TGTGCCAGTAGTATTGGGGGGAGCGAGCAGTACTTC; CDR3aa: CASSIGGSEQYF
j_gene: TRBJ2-5; d_gene: .; abundance: .; v_gene: TRBV4-3; CDR3nt: TGCGCCAGCAGCCAAGGGAGTTGGGAGACCCAGTACTTC; CDR3aa: CASSQGSWETQYF
j_gene: TRBJ2-2; d_gene: .; abundance: .; v_gene: TRBV18; CDR3nt: TGTGCCAGCTCACCGCCCACCGGGGAGCTGTTTTTT; CDR3aa: CASSPPTGELFF
j_gene: TRBJ2-3; d_gene: .; abundance: .; v_gene: TRBV7-8; CDR3nt: TGTGCCAGCAGCCTTATGGGCACAGATACGCAGTATTTT; CDR3aa: CASSLMGTDTQYF